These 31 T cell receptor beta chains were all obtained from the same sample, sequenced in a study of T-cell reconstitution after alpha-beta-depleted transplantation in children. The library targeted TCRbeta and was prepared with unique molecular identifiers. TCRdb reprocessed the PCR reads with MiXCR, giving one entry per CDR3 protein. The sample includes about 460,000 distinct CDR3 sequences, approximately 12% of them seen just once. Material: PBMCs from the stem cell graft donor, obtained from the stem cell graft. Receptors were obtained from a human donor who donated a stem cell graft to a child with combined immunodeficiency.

The CDR3 DNA reads TGTGCCACCAGTGACCCAGGACAGGGAGATCATGAAAAACTGTTTTTT. Translating gives CATSDPGQGDHEKLFF. The chain has TRBV24-1 and TRBJ1-4; 8 bases agree with TRBD1. CDR3 length: 16 residues. Germline CDR1 KGHDR, CDR2 SFDVKD. Germline trimming cut 4 bases from V and 6 bases from J; bases unmatched to any gene: 9.

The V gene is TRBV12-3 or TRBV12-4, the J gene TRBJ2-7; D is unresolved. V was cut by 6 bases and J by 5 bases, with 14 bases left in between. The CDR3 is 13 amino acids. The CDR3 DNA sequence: TGTGCCAGCAGGGGCGCCCCGTTAGACGAGCAGTACTTC. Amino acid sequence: CASRGAPLDEQYF.

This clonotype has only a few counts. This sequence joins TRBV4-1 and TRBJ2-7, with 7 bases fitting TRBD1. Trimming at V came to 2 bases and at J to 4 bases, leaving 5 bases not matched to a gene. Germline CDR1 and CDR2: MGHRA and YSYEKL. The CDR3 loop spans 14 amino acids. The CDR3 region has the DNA TGCGCCAGCAGCCAATATGACAGGGAGTACGAGCAGTACTTC. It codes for CASSQYDREYEQYF.

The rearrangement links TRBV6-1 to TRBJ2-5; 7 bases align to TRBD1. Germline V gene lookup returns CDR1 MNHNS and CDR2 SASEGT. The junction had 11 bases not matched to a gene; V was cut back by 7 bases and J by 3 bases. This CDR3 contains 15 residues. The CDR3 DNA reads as TGTGCCAGCAAAACACAGGGGAATGGCGAAGAGACCCAGTACTTC. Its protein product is CASKTQGNGEETQYF.

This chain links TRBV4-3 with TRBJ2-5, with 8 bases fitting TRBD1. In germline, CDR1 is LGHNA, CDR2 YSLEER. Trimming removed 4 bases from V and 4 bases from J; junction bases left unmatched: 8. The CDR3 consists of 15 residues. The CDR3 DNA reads TGCGCCAGCAGCCCGTCACAGGGGGTCAGAGAGACCCAGTACTTC. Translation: CASSPSQGVRETQYF.

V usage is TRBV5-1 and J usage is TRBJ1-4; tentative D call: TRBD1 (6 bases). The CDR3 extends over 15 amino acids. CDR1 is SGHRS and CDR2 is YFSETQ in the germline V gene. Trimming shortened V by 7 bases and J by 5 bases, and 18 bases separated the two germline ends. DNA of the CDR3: TGCGCCAGCGCCAAACCGGGACATCAAAATGAAAAACTGTTTTTT. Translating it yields CASAKPGHQNEKLFF.

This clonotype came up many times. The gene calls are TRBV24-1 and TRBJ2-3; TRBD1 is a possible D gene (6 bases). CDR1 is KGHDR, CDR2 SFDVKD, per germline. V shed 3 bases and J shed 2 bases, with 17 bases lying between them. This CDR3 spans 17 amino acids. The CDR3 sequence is CATSDLTRDTNTDTQYF. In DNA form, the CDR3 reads TGTGCCACCAGTGATCTCACCCGGGACACTAACACAGATACGCAGTATTTT.

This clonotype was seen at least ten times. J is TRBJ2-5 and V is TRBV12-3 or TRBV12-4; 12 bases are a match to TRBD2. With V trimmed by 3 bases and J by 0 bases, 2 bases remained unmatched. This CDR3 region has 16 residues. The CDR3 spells CASSFGLAGNQETQYF. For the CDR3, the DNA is TGTGCCAGCAGTTTTGGACTAGCGGGGAACCAAGAGACCCAGTACTTC.

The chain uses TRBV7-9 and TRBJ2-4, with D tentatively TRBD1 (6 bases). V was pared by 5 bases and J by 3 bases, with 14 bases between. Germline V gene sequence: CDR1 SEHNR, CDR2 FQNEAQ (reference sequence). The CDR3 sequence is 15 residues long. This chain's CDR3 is CASSLTGWGKNIQYF. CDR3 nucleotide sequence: TGTGCCAGCAGCCTGACAGGCTGGGGCAAAAACATTCAGTACTTC.

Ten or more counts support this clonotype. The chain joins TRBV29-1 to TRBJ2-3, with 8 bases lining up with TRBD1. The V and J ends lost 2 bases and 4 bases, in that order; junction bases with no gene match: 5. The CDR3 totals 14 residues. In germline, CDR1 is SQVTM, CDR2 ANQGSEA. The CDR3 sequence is CSVEPQGAPDTQYF. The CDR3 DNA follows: TGCAGCGTTGAACCTCAGGGGGCCCCAGATACGCAGTATTTT.

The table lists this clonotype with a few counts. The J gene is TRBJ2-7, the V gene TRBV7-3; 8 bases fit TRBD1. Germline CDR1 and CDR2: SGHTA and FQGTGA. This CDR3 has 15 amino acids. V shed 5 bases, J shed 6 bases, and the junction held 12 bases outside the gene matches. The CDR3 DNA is TGTGCCAGCAGCGTGGGTGGACAGGGTACGGCCGAGCAGTACTTC. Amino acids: CASSVGGQGTAEQYF.

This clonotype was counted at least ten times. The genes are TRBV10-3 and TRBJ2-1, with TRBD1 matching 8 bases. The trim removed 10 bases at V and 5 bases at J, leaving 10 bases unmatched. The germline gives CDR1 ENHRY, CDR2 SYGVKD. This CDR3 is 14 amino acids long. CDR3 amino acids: CATLGGTGNNEQFF. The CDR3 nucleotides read TGTGCCACCCTTGGCGGGACAGGAAACAATGAGCAGTTCTTC.

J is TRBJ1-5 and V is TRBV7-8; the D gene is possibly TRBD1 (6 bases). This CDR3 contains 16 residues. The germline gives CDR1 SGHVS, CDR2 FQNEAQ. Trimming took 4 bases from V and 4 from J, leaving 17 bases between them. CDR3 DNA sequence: TGTGCCAGCAGCTCACTCGGGGGGGCCCTGAATCAGCCCCAGCATTTT. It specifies CASSSLGGALNQPQHF.

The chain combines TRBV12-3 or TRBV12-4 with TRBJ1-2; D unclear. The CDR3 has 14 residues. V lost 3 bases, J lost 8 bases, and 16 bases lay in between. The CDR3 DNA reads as TGTGCCAGCAGTTTGGCGGGAGGGTTCGGGGGCTACACCTTC. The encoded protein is CASSLAGGFGGYTF.

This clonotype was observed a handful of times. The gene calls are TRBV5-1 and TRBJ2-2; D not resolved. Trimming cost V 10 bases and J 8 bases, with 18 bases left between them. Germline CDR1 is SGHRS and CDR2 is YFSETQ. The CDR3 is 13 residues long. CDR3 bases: TGCGCCTGCCGGGCGGACGATTTAGGGGAGCTGTTTTTT. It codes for CACRADDLGELFF.

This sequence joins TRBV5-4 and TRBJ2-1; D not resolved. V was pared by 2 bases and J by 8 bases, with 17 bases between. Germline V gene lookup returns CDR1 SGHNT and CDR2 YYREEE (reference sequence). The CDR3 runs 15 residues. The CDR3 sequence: CASSFWATPGDEQFF. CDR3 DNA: TGTGCCAGCAGCTTTTGGGCTACCCCTGGCGATGAGCAGTTCTTC. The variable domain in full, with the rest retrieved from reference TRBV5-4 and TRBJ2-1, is ETGVTQSPTHLIKTRGQQVTLRCSSQSGHNTVSWYQQALGQGPQFIFQYYREEENGRGNFPPRFSGLQFPNYSSELNVNALELDDSALYLCASSFWATPGDEQFFGPGTRLTVL.

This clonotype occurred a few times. CDR3 nucleotides: TGTGCCAGCAGCACCTCCTGGGAGGAAGAGACCCAGTACTTC. Its protein product is CASSTSWEEETQYF. The V gene is TRBV7-9, the J gene TRBJ2-5; D is possibly TRBD2 (6 bases). Germline V gene sequence: CDR1 SEHNR, CDR2 FQNEAQ (reference sequence). The CDR3 is made up of 14 amino acids. V was pared by 5 bases and J by 3 bases, with 13 bases between. The entire variable domain, with the rest obtained from reference TRBV7-9 and TRBJ2-5, is as follows: DTGVSQNPRHKITKRGQNVTFRCDPISEHNRLYWYRQTLGQGPEFLTYFQNEAQLEKSRLLSDRFSAERPKGSFSTLEIQRTEQGDSAMYLCASSTSWEEETQYFGPGTRLLVL.

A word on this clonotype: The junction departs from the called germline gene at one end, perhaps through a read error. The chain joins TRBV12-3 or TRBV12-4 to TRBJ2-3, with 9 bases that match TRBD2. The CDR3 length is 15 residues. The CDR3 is CASILTSGSTDTQYF. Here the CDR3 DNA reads TGTGCCAGCATTTTAACTAGCGGGAGCACAGATACGCAGTATTTT.

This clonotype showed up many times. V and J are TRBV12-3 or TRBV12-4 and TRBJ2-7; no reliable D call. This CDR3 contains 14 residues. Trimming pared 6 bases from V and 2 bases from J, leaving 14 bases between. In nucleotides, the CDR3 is TGTGCCAGCAGCAACGATCTTGAGACCTACGAGCAGTACTTC. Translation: CASSNDLETYEQYF.

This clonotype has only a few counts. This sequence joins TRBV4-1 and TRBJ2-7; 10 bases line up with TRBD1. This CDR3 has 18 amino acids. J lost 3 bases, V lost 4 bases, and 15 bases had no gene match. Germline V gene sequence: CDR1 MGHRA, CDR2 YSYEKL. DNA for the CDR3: TGCGCCAGCAGCCGCGATACAGGGACAGGGGCTAAAAACTACGAGCAGTACTTC. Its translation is CASSRDTGTGAKNYEQYF.

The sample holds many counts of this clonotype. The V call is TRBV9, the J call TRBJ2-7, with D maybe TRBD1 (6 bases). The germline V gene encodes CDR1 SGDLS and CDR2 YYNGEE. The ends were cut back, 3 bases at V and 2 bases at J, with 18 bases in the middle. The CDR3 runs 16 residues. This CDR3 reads CASSAEGTGTAYEQYF. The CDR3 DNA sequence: TGTGCCAGCAGCGCAGAGGGTACAGGGACGGCCTACGAGCAGTACTTC. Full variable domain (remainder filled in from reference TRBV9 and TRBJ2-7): DSGVTQTPKHLITATGQRVTLRCSPRSGDLSVYWYQQSLDQGLQFLIQYYNGEERAKGNILERFSAQQFPDLHSELNLSSLELGDSALYFCASSAEGTGTAYEQYFGPGTRLTVT.

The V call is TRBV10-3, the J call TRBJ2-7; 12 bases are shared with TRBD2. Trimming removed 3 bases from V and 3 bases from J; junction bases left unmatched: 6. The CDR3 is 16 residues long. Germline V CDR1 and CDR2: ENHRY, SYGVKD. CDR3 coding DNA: TGTGCCATCAGTGATCCTAGCGGGAGGGCCGTCTACGAGCAGTACTTC. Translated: CAISDPSGRAVYEQYF.

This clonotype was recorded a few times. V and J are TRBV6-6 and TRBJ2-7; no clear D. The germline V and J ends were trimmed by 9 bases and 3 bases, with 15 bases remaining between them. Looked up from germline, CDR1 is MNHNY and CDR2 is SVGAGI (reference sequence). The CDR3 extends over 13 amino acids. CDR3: CASVMGALYEQYF. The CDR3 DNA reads TGTGCCAGTGTTATGGGCGCGCTCTACGAGCAGTACTTC.

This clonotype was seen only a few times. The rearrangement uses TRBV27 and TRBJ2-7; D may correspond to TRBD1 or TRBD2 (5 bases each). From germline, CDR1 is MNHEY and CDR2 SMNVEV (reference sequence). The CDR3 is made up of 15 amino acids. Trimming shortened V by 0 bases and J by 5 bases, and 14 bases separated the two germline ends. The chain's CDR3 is CASSLSLAWGHEQYF. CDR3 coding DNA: TGTGCCAGCAGTTTATCGTTAGCGTGGGGCCACGAGCAGTACTTC.

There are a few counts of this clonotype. The CDR3 reads CASSFFDPYYEQYF. CDR3 DNA: TGTGCCAGCAGTTTCTTCGATCCGTACTACGAGCAGTACTTC. V usage is TRBV6-2 or TRBV6-3 and J usage is TRBJ2-7; D not certain. Trimming shortened V by 4 bases and J by 3 bases, and 13 bases separated the two germline ends. CDR1 and CDR2 (germline): MNHEY, SVGEGT. The CDR3 is 14 amino acids.

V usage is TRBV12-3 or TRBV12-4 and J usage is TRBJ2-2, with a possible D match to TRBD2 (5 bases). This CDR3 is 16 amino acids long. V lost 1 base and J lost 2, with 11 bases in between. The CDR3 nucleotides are TGTGCCAGCAGTTTAGATGTCCGGGAAAACACCGGGGAGCTGTTTTTT. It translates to CASSLDVRENTGELFF.

CDR3 coding DNA: TGTGCCAGCAGCCCACAGGGGCTAGCGGGGGGTCGTGGGGAGCTGTTTTTT. Translated: CASSPQGLAGGRGELFF. The chain employs TRBV7-2 and TRBJ2-2; 11 bases line up with TRBD2. Germline V lookup: CDR1 SGHTA, CDR2 FQGNSA. This CDR3 is 17 amino acids long. V lost 5 bases, J lost 8 bases, and 13 bases stayed unmatched. Looking up the rest from reference TRBV7-2 and TRBJ2-2 gives the full variable domain: GAGVSQSPSNKVTEKGKDVELRCDPISGHTALYWYRQSLGQGLEFLIYFQGNSAPDKSGLPSDRFSAERTGGSVSTLTIQRTQQEDSAVYLCASSPQGLAGGRGELFFGEGSRLTVL.

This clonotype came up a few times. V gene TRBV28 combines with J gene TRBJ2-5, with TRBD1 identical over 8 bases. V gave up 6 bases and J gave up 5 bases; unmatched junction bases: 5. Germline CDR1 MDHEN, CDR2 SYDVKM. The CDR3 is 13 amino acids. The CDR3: CASSRWTGETQYF. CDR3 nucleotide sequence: TGTGCCAGCAGCCGTTGGACAGGGGAGACCCAGTACTTC.

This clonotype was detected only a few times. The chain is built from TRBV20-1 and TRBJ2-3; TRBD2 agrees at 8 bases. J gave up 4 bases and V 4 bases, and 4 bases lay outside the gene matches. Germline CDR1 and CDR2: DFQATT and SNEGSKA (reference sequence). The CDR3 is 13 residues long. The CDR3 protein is CSAKRGGPDTQYF. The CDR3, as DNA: TGCAGTGCTAAACGGGGGGGCCCAGATACGCAGTATTTT.

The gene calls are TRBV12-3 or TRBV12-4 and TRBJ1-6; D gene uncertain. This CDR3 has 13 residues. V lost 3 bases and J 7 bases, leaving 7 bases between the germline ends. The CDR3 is CASSFGGNSPLHF. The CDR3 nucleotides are TGTGCCAGCAGTTTTGGCGGGAATTCACCCCTCCACTTT.

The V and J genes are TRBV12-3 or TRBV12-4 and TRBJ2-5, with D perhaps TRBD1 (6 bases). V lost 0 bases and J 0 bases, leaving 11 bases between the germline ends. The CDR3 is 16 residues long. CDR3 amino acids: CASSLARGEYQETQYF. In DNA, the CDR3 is TGTGCCAGCAGTTTAGCCAGGGGCGAGTACCAAGAGACCCAGTACTTC.